A selection of T cell receptor beta chains follows, all from one sample in a study of T cell responses to AZD1222 COVID-19 vaccine. The protocol was immunoSEQ multiplex PCR, while the TCRdb copy is restricted to in-frame clones and leaves out a portion. The sample contains about 53,000 clones, less than 85% of which appear only once. Material: peripheral blood, obtained on day 0 of AZD1222 vaccination. These receptors all stem from an adult in good health. Both conserved end residues are part of each CDR3. D genes are given only for firm matches. Clone size is given for some rows only: seen once, a few or many times, or a class if the clone is expanded.

TRBD2	TRBV6-5	TRBJ2-5	NA	CASSPLVGGGETQYF	TGTGCCAGCAGTCCCCTGGTAGGCGGGGGGGAGACCCAGTACTTC
NA	TRBV10-3	TRBJ2-7	NA	CAISESSYEQYF	TGTGCCATCAGTGAATCGTCCTACGAGCAGTACTTC
NA	TRBV30	TRBJ1-2	NA	CAWSVRTAHYTF	TGTGCCTGGAGTGTACGAACGGCCCACTACACCTTC
NA	TRBV1	TRBJ1-1	few	CTSSQRGGATEAFF	TGCACCAGCAGCCAGCGTGGGGGGGCCACTGAAGCTTTCTTT
NA	TRBV7-2	TRBJ2-3	NA	CASSFGLANVDTQYF	TGTGCCAGCAGTTTCGGACTGGCTAATGTTGATACGCAGTATTTT
TRBD2	TRBV19	TRBJ2-3	NA	CATRGLAGLTDTQYF	TGTGCCACACGGGGACTAGCGGGGCTCACAGATACGCAGTATTTT
NA	TRBV2	TRBJ2-3	NA	CASSEETYTDTQYF	TGTGCCAGCAGTGAGGAGACCTACACAGATACGCAGTATTTT
TRBD2	TRBV7-8	TRBJ2-5	NA	CAAGRGSKETQYF	TGTGCGGCCGGGAGGGGGAGTAAAGAGACCCAGTACTTC
NA	TRBV28	TRBJ1-1	NA	CASTLSGGLAEAFF	TGTGCCAGCACTCTCTCGGGGGGGCTTGCTGAAGCTTTCTTT
NA	TRBV5-1	TRBJ2-3	NA	CASSPGPDLMGDTQYF	TGCGCCAGCAGCCCGGGACCGGACCTCATGGGAGATACGCAGTATTTT
NA	TRBV6-1	TRBJ1-3	NA	CASSAAGTTGNTIYF	TGTGCCAGCAGTGCAGCCGGGACAACTGGAAACACCATATATTTT
TRBD1	TRBV28	TRBJ2-7	NA	CASSRASGTGRREQYF	TGTGCCAGCAGCCGCGCTTCCGGGACAGGGCGGCGGGAGCAGTACTTC
TRBD1	TRBV6-5	TRBJ2-7	NA	CASSPVGQGVYEQYF	TGTGCCAGCAGTCCGGTGGGACAGGGTGTCTACGAGCAGTACTTC
TRBD2	TRBV5-1	TRBJ2-7	NA	CASSLEGSGRYEQYF	TGCGCCAGCAGCTTGGAGGGTAGCGGGAGATACGAGCAGTACTTC
NA	TRBV6-5	TRBJ2-1	NA	CASNPGDTYNEQFF	TGTGCCAGCAATCCAGGGGATACCTACAATGAGCAGTTCTTC
NA	TRBV6-1	TRBJ1-1	NA	CASSERGAPRGTEAFF	TGTGCCAGCAGTGAACGCGGGGCCCCGCGTGGCACTGAAGCTTTCTTT